The 20 T cell receptor beta chains reported below all come from one sample, sequenced in a study of blood T cell repertoires in COVID-19. Profiled with immunoSEQ multiplex PCR; TCRdb holds only in-frame clones, not every one. Among around 280,000 clones, 88% were seen once, and the ten largest hold 11%. The sample taken for sequencing was peripheral blood. These TCRs come from a woman in her twenties or thirties with COVID-19, enrolled during active disease.

This rearrangement joins TRBV12-5 to TRBJ2-1; unclear D gene. Trimming took 4 bases from V and 2 from J, leaving 6 bases between them. From germline, CDR1 is LGHNT and CDR2 FRNRAP. The CDR3 has 13 amino acids. The CDR3 DNA reads TGTGCTAGTGGTTATGCGCCCTACAATGAGCAGTTCTTC. It translates to CASGYAPYNEQFF.

The J gene is TRBJ1-5, the V gene TRBV2; 7 bases match TRBD1. Germline lookup yields CDR1 SNHLY and CDR2 FYNNEI. V shed 3 bases and J 6 bases; nucleotides not matched to a gene: 8. CDR3 length: 15 amino acids. The CDR3 sequence: CASSEGPGGTQPQHF. CDR3 sequence (DNA): TGTGCCAGCAGTGAGGGTCCAGGGGGAACTCAGCCCCAGCATTTT.

The chain joins TRBV19 to TRBJ1-5; D is unclear. The germline V gene has CDR1 LNHDA and CDR2 SQIVND (reference sequence). The V end was cut by 3 bases, the J end by 4 bases, with 10 bases between. The CDR3 runs to 14 residues. CDR3 sequence reads: CASSMVAPNQPQHF. Written as DNA, the CDR3 is TGTGCCAGTAGTATGGTGGCACCTAATCAGCCCCAGCATTTT.

This chain connects TRBV5-1 to TRBJ1-1; D gene ambiguous. The ends were cut back, 0 bases at V and 1 base at J, with 13 bases in the middle. Germline values: CDR1 SGHRS, CDR2 YFSETQ. CDR3 length: 16 amino acids. The CDR3 sequence is CASSLGNIGGNTEAFF. Written as DNA, the CDR3 is TGCGCCAGCAGCTTGGGGAACATAGGCGGGAACACTGAAGCTTTCTTT.

This clone was observed once. The gene calls are TRBV7-3 and TRBJ2-1; 11 bases align to TRBD2. Germline values: CDR1 SGHTA, CDR2 FQGTGA. The CDR3 is made up of 14 amino acids. The V segment lost 5 bases and the J segment 6 bases; nucleotides outside the gene matches: 3. The CDR3 reads CASSPGTSGNEQFF. The CDR3 nucleotides read TGTGCCAGCAGCCCCGGGACTAGCGGCAATGAGCAGTTCTTC.

The chain recombines TRBV5-1 with TRBJ2-3, with 8 bases matching TRBD2. Per germline, CDR1 SGHRS and CDR2 YFSETQ. The CDR3 has 14 residues. Germline trimming cut 5 bases from V and 2 bases from J; bases unmatched to any gene: 4. The CDR3 DNA sequence: TGCGCCAGCAGTACTAGCGGAAACACAGATACGCAGTATTTT. This codes for CASSTSGNTDTQYF.

The J gene is TRBJ2-7, the V gene TRBV10-1, with D tentatively TRBD2 (6 bases). Germline lookup yields CDR1 WNHNN and CDR2 SYGVQD (reference sequence). V was cut by 8 bases and J by 4 bases, with 15 bases left in between. CDR3 length equals 13 residues. CDR3 coding DNA: TGCGCCAGCGCAGGAGGGAAATGGTACGAGCAGTACTTC. It specifies CASAGGKWYEQYF.

V is TRBV2 and J is TRBJ2-5, with 7 bases aligning to TRBD1. V shed 7 bases and J 5 bases; nucleotides not matched to a gene: 13. The germline CDR1 and CDR2 sequences are SNHLY and FYNNEI. The CDR3 loop spans 15 amino acids. This CDR3 is CASIPGQTGWETQYF. In DNA form, the CDR3 reads TGTGCCAGCATCCCAGGCCAGACAGGGTGGGAGACCCAGTACTTC.

The chain carries TRBV11-2 and TRBJ1-4, with D maybe TRBD1 (6 bases). Per the germline V gene, CDR1 is SGHAT and CDR2 is FQNNGV. The CDR3 is 15 residues long. Between the trimmed V and J ends, which lost 0 bases and 10 bases, there was a span of 15 bases. The CDR3 DNA reads as TGTGCCAGCAGCTTAGAGGTCCGCGTGACAGGAAAACTGTTTTTT. It codes for CASSLEVRVTGKLFF.

This clone was counted only a few times. The chain combines TRBV18 with TRBJ1-5; D possibly corresponds to TRBD1 (5 bases). V was trimmed by 1 base and J by 5 bases, leaving 12 bases between them. The germline V gene has CDR1 KGHSH and CDR2 LQKENI. The CDR3 length is 15 residues. The CDR3 reads CASSPQSARDQPQHF. The CDR3, as DNA: TGTGCCAGCTCACCACAGAGCGCCAGGGATCAGCCCCAGCATTTT.

The chain recombines TRBV3-1 (or the pseudogene TRBV3-2) with TRBJ1-1, with TRBD1 as a possible D gene (5 bases). This CDR3 region has 14 residues. Looked up from germline, CDR1 is LGHDT and CDR2 is YNNKEL (reference sequence). V lost 0 bases and J 6 bases, leaving 11 bases between the germline ends. The CDR3: CASSQDPRGAEAFF. The DNA for the CDR3 is TGTGCCAGCAGCCAAGATCCTCGGGGGGCTGAAGCTTTCTTT.

The chain joins TRBV24-1 to TRBJ1-2, with 7 bases aligning to TRBD1. The V and J ends lost 7 bases and 4 bases, in that order; junction bases with no gene match: 8. In germline, CDR1 is KGHDR, CDR2 SFDVKD. The CDR3 runs to 14 residues. CDR3 sequence reads: CATSRPGQTYGYTF. CDR3 nucleotide sequence: TGTGCCACCAGCAGACCGGGACAGACCTATGGCTACACCTTC.

The V and J genes are TRBV5-1 and TRBJ1-1; weak D call: TRBD1 (6 bases). The germline V gene has CDR1 SGHRS and CDR2 YFSETQ. This CDR3 has 13 residues. Trimming removed 4 bases from V and 7 bases from J, with 14 bases in between. The CDR3: CASSVGTPSEAFF. The DNA for the CDR3 is TGCGCCAGCAGCGTCGGGACACCGAGTGAAGCTTTCTTT.

Written as DNA, the CDR3 is TGTGCCAGCAGCTTGGGACTGGCGAACACCGGGGAGCTGTTTTTT. This gives the protein CASSLGLANTGELFF. V gene TRBV5-4 combines with J gene TRBJ2-2; D unclear. This CDR3 spans 15 amino acids. Between the trimmed V and J ends, which lost 0 bases and 0 bases, there was a span of 6 bases. Per germline, CDR1 SGHNT and CDR2 YYREEE (reference sequence).

The chain joins TRBV28 to TRBJ2-7, with D maybe TRBD2 (6 bases). The CDR3 contains 15 residues. Per germline, CDR1 MDHEN and CDR2 SYDVKM. V was trimmed by 6 bases and J by 0 bases, leaving 15 bases between them. CDR3 loop: CASSDQDGSSYEQYF. The CDR3, as DNA: TGTGCCAGCAGCGATCAGGACGGGAGCTCCTACGAGCAGTACTTC.

The chain links TRBV5-1 to TRBJ2-3; 12 nucleotides align to TRBD1. V gave up 3 bases and J gave up 5 bases; unmatched junction bases: 4. The CDR3 runs to 15 residues. Per the germline V gene, CDR1 is SGHRS and CDR2 is YFSETQ. CDR3 sequence reads: CASSSGQGAGDTQYF. The CDR3 nucleotides are TGCGCCAGCAGCTCGGGACAGGGGGCGGGAGATACGCAGTATTTT.

A note on this clone: In the same sample, other DNA sequences code for this CDR3. The chain employs TRBV5-1 and TRBJ1-1; D is ambiguous. The CDR3 sequence is 13 residues long. Trimming cost V 0 bases and J 0 bases, with 3 bases left between them. Per the germline V gene, CDR1 is SGHRS and CDR2 is YFSETQ. The chain's CDR3 is CASSLGVNTEAFF. DNA for the CDR3: TGCGCCAGCAGCTTGGGAGTGAACACTGAAGCTTTCTTT. Complete variable domain (other parts from reference TRBV5-1 and TRBJ1-1): KAGVTQTPRYLIKTRGQQVTLSCSPISGHRSVSWYQQTPGQGLQFLFEYFSETQRNKGNFPGRFSGRQFSNSRSEMNVSTLELGDSALYLCASSLGVNTEAFFGQGTRLTVV.

The V gene is TRBV6-1, the J gene TRBJ1-2; a weak D match, TRBD1 (5 bases). Germline CDR1 is MNHNS and CDR2 is SASEGT. Trimming removed 4 bases at V and 4 bases at J, with 19 bases between. CDR3 length: 16 amino acids. Here the CDR3 DNA reads TGTGCCAGCAGTGTCCCCGATTGGGGCAGGCCCTATGGCTACACCTTC. Amino acids: CASSVPDWGRPYGYTF.

This chain's CDR3 is CASSDSASGSLDTQYF. In DNA form, the CDR3 reads TGTGCCAGCAGTGACTCCGCTAGCGGGAGTTTGGATACGCAGTATTTT. The J gene is TRBJ2-3, the V gene TRBV6-4; the match to TRBD2 covers 10 bases. This CDR3 has 16 residues. Germline V gives CDR1 MRHNA, CDR2 SNTAGT. The V and J ends lost 0 bases and 6 bases, in that order; junction bases with no gene match: 6.

The chain carries TRBV5-4 and TRBJ2-1; TRBD1 aligns across 9 bases. CDR1 is SGHNT, CDR2 YYREEE, per germline (reference sequence). The CDR3 contains 15 residues. The ends lost 4 bases at V and 0 bases at J; junction bases unmatched: 2. Written as DNA, the CDR3 is TGTGCCAGCAGCCTGGACAGGGGCTCCTACAATGAGCAGTTCTTC. Amino acids: CASSLDRGSYNEQFF.